The clone carrying this T cell receptor (beta chain) was recorded only once. The PCR employed 60 Vbeta primers together with 13 Jbeta primers. Sequencing was performed with immunoSEQ multiplex PCR; in TCRdb, only in-frame clones are kept and a portion is missing. The table lists approximately 150,000 clones, 72% of them singletons. This sample was included in a study of cytomegalovirus exposure and HLA in healthy donors. Those who donated were healthy bone marrow donors. There are 15 residues in the CDR3. Trimming removed 5 bases at V and 7 bases at J, with 21 bases between. CDR1 and CDR2 (germline): SGHVS, FQNEAQ.

The chain is built from TRBV7-8 and TRBJ2-7, with a weak D call TRBD1 (5 bases). The source material was PBMCs. This clonotype originated in a man aged 35-49 years in good health and CMV-seronegative. The CDR3 DNA follows: TGTGCCAGCAGCCGATCCCCAGGGCCCTCTCGGGAGCAGTACTTC. Protein sequence: CASSRSPGPSREQYF.